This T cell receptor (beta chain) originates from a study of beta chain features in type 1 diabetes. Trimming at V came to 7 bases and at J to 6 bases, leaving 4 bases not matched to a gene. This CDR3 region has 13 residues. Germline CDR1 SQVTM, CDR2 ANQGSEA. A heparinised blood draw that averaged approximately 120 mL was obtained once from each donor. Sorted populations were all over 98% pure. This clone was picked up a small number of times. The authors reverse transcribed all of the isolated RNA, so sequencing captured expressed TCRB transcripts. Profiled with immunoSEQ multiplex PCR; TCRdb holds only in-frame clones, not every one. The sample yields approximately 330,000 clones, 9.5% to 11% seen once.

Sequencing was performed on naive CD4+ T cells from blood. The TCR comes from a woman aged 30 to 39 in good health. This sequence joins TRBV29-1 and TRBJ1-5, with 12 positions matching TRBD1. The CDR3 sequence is CSAGTGGGQPQHF. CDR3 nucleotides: TGCAGCGCCGGGACAGGGGGCGGTCAGCCCCAGCATTTT.